This TCR beta chain was identified in a study of cytomegalovirus exposure and HLA in healthy donors. Vbeta (60) and Jbeta (13) primers were used in the PCR. This table comes from immunoSEQ multiplex PCR, and its TCRdb copy is limited to in-frame clones, with some not included. Of 110,000 to 150,000 clones detected, about 75% appear once; the ten largest clones hold roughly 4%. Germline-derived CDR1 and CDR2 are SNHLY and FYNNEI. There are 17 residues in the CDR3. Losses at the gene ends were 7 bases for V and 3 bases for J; bases not matched to a gene: 15. This clone was seen more than once but under ten times.

Sequenced material: PBMCs. The chain has TRBV2 and TRBJ1-5; TRBD1 agrees at 7 bases. The clonotype comes from a man between 60 and 70 years old in good health and CMV-seronegative. The CDR3 reads CASKSRQGRNFNQPQHF. The DNA of the CDR3 is TGTGCCAGCAAGAGTAGACAGGGCCGCAACTTCAATCAGCCCCAGCATTTT.